These 11 T cell receptor beta chains came from one sample sequenced in a study of radiotherapy plus CTLA-4 blockade in lung cancer. Assay used: immunoSEQ multiplex PCR; TCRdb lists only in-frame clones, some missing. The table lists approximately 81,000 clones, roughly 79% of them singletons. The sample here was peripheral blood, taken from a patient treated with radiotherapy plus ipilimumab. Receptor source: a human donor with non-small cell lung cancer who had a partial response to radiotherapy plus ipilimumab. Some clones in this sample may be carry-over from other donors' samples.

The chain uses TRBV7-2 and TRBJ2-3, with TRBD2 identical over 10 bases. The J segment lost 7 bases and the V segment lost 1 base, leaving 5 bases of the junction unmatched. Looked up from germline, CDR1 is SGHTA and CDR2 is FQGNSA. The CDR3 totals 15 residues. CDR3 amino acids: CASSLGPSGGHTQYF. In nucleotides, the CDR3 is TGTGCCAGCAGCTTAGGGCCTAGCGGGGGCCATACGCAGTATTTT. The variable domain in full, completed from reference TRBV7-2 and TRBJ2-3, reads GAGVSQSPSNKVTEKGKDVELRCDPISGHTALYWYRQSLGQGLEFLIYFQGNSAPDKSGLPSDRFSAERTGGSVSTLTIQRTQQEDSAVYLCASSLGPSGGHTQYFGPGTRLTVL.

The chain joins TRBV4-3 to TRBJ1-1; a weak D match, TRBD1 (5 bases). CDR3 length: 16 amino acids. Trimming removed 0 bases from V and 1 base from J, with 12 bases in between. From germline, CDR1 is LGHNA and CDR2 YSLEER. The CDR3 bases are TGCGCCAGCAGCCAAGAAGGGGCTTCCTGGAACACTGAAGCTTTCTTT. Encoded protein: CASSQEGASWNTEAFF.

The chain carries TRBV6-1 and TRBJ1-2; D is perhaps TRBD1 (6 bases). The CDR3 loop spans 15 amino acids. Germline V gene lookup returns CDR1 MNHNS and CDR2 SASEGT. The V and J ends lost 3 bases and 4 bases respectively, with 15 bases between them. In DNA, the CDR3 is TGTGCCAGCAGTGAGGGACACGGACAGCTCTATGGCTACACCTTC. Translating gives CASSEGHGQLYGYTF.

V and J are TRBV9 and TRBJ1-1, with D tentatively TRBD1 (5 bases). Trimming left V 1 base short and J 4 bases short, with 11 bases between. The CDR3 runs to 14 residues. The germline CDR1 and CDR2 sequences are SGDLS and YYNGEE. The CDR3 loop is CASSVSLQGTEAFF. DNA of the CDR3: TGTGCCAGCAGCGTAAGTCTCCAGGGCACTGAAGCTTTCTTT. Complete variable domain (other parts from reference TRBV9 and TRBJ1-1): DSGVTQTPKHLITATGQRVTLRCSPRSGDLSVYWYQQSLDQGLQFLIQYYNGEERAKGNILERFSAQQFPDLHSELNLSSLELGDSALYFCASSVSLQGTEAFFGQGTRLTVV.

This clone was seen more than once but under ten times. V is TRBV19 and J is TRBJ2-7; 7 bases align to TRBD1. The germline V gene encodes CDR1 LNHDA and CDR2 SQIVND (reference sequence). The ends lost 7 bases at V and 3 bases at J; junction bases unmatched: 9. The CDR3 spans 14 residues. CDR3 DNA sequence: TGTGCCAGTACCCGACAGGGTGGAGGCTACGAGCAGTACTTC. This codes for CASTRQGGGYEQYF.

A note on this clone: Mismatch with germline at one junction end may stem from a read error. This sequence joins TRBV5-4 and TRBJ1-1; 9 bases are a match to TRBD1. CDR1 SGHNT and CDR2 YYREEE come from the germline V gene (reference sequence). The CDR3 length is 12 residues. CDR3 residues: CASSQNRGQSVF. The CDR3 region has the DNA TGTGCCAGCAGCCAAAACAGGGGGCAATCGGTATTT. The variable domain in full, completed from reference TRBV5-4 and TRBJ1-1, reads ETGVTQSPTHLIKTRGQQVTLRCSSQSGHNTVSWYQQALGQGPQFIFQYYREEENGRGNFPPRFSGLQFPNYSSELNVNALELDDSALYLCASSQNRGQSVFGQGTRLTVV.

This clone was recorded a few times. The rearrangement links TRBV7-2 to TRBJ2-5; 12 bases line up with TRBD2. Germline trimming cut 5 bases from V and 5 bases from J; bases unmatched to any gene: 6. Looked up from germline, CDR1 is SGHTA and CDR2 is FQGNSA. CDR3 length equals 15 residues. The CDR3 sequence: CASSTGLAGTETQYF. CDR3 DNA sequence: TGTGCCAGCAGCACAGGACTAGCGGGGACTGAGACCCAGTACTTC. Filled out from reference TRBV7-2 and TRBJ2-5, the complete variable domain reads GAGVSQSPSNKVTEKGKDVELRCDPISGHTALYWYRQSLGQGLEFLIYFQGNSAPDKSGLPSDRFSAERTGGSVSTLTIQRTQQEDSAVYLCASSTGLAGTETQYFGPGTRLLVL.

The chain joins TRBV6-5 to TRBJ2-3; D possibly corresponds to TRBD2 (6 bases). CDR3 length equals 13 residues. V was cut by 6 bases and J by 1 base, with 8 bases left in between. Per germline, CDR1 MNHEY and CDR2 SVGAGI. CDR3 nucleotide sequence: TGTGCCAGCAGGACTAGGGGCACAGATACGCAGTATTTT. Translation gives CASRTRGTDTQYF.

The chain carries TRBV6-5 and TRBJ2-7, with 10 bases aligning to TRBD2. The CDR3 has 15 residues. Trimming cost V 2 bases and J 6 bases; bases outside gene matches: 7. The germline V gene has CDR1 MNHEY and CDR2 SVGAGI. In nucleotides, the CDR3 is TGTGCCAGCAGTTACCTAACTAGCGGGAAGGGCGAGCAGTACTTC. It encodes CASSYLTSGKGEQYF.

CDR3 loop: CASSPTIDRGDEQYF. The CDR3 DNA follows: TGTGCCAGCTCACCCACCATTGACAGGGGCGACGAGCAGTACTTC. The rearrangement uses TRBV18 and TRBJ2-5; 8 nucleotides match TRBD1. The DNA end is more similar to TRBJ2-7, so the J call may be wrong. CDR1 KGHSH and CDR2 LQKENI come from the germline V gene. This CDR3 region has 15 residues.

The chain recombines TRBV28 with TRBJ1-4, with D possibly being TRBD1 (5 bases). The CDR3 runs to 15 residues. Germline lookup yields CDR1 MDHEN and CDR2 SYDVKM. The V end was cut by 2 bases, the J end by 1 base, with 8 bases between. This CDR3 reads CASSLTGGTNEKLFF. In DNA form, the CDR3 reads TGTGCCAGCAGTTTAACGGGGGGAACTAATGAAAAACTGTTTTTT.